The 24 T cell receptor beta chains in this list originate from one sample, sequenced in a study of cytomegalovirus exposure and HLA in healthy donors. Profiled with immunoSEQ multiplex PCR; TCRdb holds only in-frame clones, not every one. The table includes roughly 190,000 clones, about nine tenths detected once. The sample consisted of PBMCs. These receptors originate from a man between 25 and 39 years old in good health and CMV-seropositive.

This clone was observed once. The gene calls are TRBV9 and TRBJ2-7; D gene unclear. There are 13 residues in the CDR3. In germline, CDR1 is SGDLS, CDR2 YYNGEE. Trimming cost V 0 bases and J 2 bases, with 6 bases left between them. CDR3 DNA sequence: TGTGCCAGCAGCGTAGGAGAAACCTACGAGCAGTACTTC. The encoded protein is CASSVGETYEQYF.

CDR3 coding DNA: TGTGCCAGCAGCTTCATGACAGGGGACAGCTCCTACGAGCAGTACTTC. Translation gives CASSFMTGDSSYEQYF. J is TRBJ2-7 and V is TRBV7-2; 8 bases line up with TRBD1. This CDR3 is 16 amino acids long. Trimming removed 3 bases from V and 0 bases from J; junction bases left unmatched: 7. The germline gives CDR1 SGHTA, CDR2 FQGNSA.

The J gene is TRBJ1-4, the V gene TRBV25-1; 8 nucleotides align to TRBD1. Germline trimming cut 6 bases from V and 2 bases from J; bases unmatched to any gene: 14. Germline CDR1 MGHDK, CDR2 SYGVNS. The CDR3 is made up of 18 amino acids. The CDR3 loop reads CASRPDPGQDSTNEKLFF. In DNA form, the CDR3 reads TGTGCCAGCAGGCCCGATCCGGGACAGGATAGCACTAATGAAAAACTGTTTTTT.

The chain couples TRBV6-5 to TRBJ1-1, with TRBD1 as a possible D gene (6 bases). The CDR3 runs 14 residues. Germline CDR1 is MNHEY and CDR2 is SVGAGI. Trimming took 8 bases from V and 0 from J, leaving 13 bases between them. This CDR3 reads CASFWQGMNTEAFF. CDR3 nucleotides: TGTGCCAGCTTTTGGCAGGGGATGAACACTGAAGCTTTCTTT.

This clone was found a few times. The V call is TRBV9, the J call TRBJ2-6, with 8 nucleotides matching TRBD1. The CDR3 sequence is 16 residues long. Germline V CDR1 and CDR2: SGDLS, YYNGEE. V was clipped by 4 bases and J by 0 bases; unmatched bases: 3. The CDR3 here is CASSQGALSGANVLTF. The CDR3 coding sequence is TGTGCCAGCAGCCAGGGGGCCCTCTCTGGGGCCAACGTCCTGACTTTC.

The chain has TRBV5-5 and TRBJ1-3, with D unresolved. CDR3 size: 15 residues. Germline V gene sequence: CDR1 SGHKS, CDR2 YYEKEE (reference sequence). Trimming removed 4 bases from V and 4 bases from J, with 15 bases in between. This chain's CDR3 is CASSHAMESGNTIYF. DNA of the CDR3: TGTGCCAGCAGCCACGCCATGGAGTCCGGAAACACCATATATTTT.

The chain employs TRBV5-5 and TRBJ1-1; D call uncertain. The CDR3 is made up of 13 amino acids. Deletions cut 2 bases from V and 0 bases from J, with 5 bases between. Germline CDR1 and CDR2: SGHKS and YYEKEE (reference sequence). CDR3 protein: CASSFMMNTEAFF. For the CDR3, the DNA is TGTGCCAGCAGCTTTATGATGAACACTGAAGCTTTCTTT. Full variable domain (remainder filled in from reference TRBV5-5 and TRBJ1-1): DAGVTQSPTHLIKTRGQQVTLRCSPISGHKSVSWYQQVLGQGPQFIFQYYEKEERGRGNFPDRFSARQFPNYSSELNVNALLLGDSALYLCASSFMMNTEAFFGQGTRLTVV.

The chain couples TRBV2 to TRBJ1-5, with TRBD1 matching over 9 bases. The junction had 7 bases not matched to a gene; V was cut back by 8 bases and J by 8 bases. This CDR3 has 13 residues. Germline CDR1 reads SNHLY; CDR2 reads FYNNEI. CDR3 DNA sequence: TGTGCCAGCTGTCGTTGGACAGGGGAGCCCCAGCATTTT. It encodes CASCRWTGEPQHF.

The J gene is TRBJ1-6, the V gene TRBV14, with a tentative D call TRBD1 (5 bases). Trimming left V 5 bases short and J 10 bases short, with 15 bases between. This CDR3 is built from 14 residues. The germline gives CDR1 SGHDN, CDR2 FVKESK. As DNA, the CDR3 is TGTGCCAGCAGCTCGAGAGGGGCGCAATCACCCCTCCACTTT. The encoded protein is CASSSRGAQSPLHF.

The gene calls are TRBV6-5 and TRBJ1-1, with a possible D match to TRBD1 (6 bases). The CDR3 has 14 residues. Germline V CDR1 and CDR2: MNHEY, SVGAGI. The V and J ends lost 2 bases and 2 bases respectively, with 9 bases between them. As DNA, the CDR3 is TGTGCCAGCAGTTACCGCGGGACAAACACTGAAGCTTTCTTT. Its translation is CASSYRGTNTEAFF.

The CDR3 reads CASSVVAGANVLTF. DNA for the CDR3: TGTGCCAGCAGCGTAGTGGCCGGGGCCAACGTCCTGACTTTC. The rearrangement joins TRBV9 to TRBJ2-6, with D unresolved. This CDR3 is 14 amino acids long. Looked up from germline, CDR1 is SGDLS and CDR2 is YYNGEE. Trimming took 0 bases from V and 4 from J, leaving 5 bases between them.

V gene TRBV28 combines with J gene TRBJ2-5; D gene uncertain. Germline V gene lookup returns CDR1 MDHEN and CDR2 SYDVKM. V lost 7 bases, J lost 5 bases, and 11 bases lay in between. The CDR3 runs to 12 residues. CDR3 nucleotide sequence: TGTGCCAGCACCCGATCGAGGGAGACCCAGTACTTC. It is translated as CASTRSRETQYF. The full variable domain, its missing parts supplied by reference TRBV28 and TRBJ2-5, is DVKVTQSSRYLVKRTGEKVFLECVQDMDHENMFWYRQDPGLGLRLIYFSYDVKMKEKGDIPEGYSVSREKKERFSLILESASTNQTSMYLCASTRSRETQYFGPGTRLLVL.

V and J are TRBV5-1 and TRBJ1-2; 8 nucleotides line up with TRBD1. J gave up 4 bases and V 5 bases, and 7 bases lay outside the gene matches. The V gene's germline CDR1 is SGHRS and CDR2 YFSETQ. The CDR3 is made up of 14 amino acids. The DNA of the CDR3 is TGCGCCAGCAGGGCCGGACAGGGAGGCTATGGCTACACCTTC. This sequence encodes CASRAGQGGYGYTF.

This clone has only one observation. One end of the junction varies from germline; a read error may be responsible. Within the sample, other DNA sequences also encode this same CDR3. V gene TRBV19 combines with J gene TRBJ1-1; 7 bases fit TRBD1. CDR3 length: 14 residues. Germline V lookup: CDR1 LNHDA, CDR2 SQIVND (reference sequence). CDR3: CASSVDRVNTEAFF. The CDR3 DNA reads TGTGCCAGTAGTGTAGACAGGGTGAACACTGAAGCTTTCTTT.

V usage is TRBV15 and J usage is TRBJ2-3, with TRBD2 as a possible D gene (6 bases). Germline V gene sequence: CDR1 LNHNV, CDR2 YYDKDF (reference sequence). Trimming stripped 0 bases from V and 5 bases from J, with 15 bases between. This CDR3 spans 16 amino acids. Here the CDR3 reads CATSRDYSGEVDTQYF. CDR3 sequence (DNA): TGTGCCACCAGCAGAGATTATTCGGGAGAGGTAGATACGCAGTATTTT.

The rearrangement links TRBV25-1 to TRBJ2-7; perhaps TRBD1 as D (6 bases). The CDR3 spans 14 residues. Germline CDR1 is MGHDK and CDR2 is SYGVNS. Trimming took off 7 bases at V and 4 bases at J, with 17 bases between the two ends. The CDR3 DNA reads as TGTGCCAGCATCCCGGGACACAAAGCATACGAGCAGTACTTC. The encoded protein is CASIPGHKAYEQYF.

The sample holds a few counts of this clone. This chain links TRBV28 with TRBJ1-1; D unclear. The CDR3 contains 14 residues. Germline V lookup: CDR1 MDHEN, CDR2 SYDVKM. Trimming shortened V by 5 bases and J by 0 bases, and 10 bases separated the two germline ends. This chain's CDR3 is CASSPPTLNTEAFF. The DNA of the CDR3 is TGTGCCAGCAGTCCACCCACACTGAACACTGAAGCTTTCTTT.

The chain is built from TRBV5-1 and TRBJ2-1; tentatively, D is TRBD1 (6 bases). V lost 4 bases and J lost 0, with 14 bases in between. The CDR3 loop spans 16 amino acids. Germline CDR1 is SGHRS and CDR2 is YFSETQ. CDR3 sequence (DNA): TGCGCCAGCAGCGCAACCACAGGGAGCTCCTACAATGAGCAGTTCTTC. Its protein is CASSATTGSSYNEQFF.

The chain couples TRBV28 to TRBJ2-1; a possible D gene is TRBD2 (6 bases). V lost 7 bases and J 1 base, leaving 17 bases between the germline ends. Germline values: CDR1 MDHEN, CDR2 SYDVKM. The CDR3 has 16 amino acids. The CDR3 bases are TGTGCCAGCAATCCTACGGGAGCGGCTTCCTACAATGAGCAGTTCTTC. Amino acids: CASNPTGAASYNEQFF. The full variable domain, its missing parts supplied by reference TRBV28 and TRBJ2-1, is DVKVTQSSRYLVKRTGEKVFLECVQDMDHENMFWYRQDPGLGLRLIYFSYDVKMKEKGDIPEGYSVSREKKERFSLILESASTNQTSMYLCASNPTGAASYNEQFFGPGTRLTVL.

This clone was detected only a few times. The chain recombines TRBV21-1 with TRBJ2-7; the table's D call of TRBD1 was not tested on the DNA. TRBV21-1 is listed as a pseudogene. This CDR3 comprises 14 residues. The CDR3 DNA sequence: TGTGCCAGCAGCAGGACAGGGTTTGAGCACGAGCAGTACTTC. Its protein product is CASSRTGFEHEQYF.

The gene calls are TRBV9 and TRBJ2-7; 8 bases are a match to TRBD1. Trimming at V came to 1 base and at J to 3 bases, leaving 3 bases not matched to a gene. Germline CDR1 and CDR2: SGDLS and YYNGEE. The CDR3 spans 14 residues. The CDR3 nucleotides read TGTGCCAGCAGCGTACGGGACAGGAACTACGAGCAGTACTTC. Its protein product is CASSVRDRNYEQYF.

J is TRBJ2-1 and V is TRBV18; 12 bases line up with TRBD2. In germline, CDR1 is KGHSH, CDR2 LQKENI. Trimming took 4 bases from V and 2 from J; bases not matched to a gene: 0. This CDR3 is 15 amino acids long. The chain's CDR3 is CASSRTSGAYNEQFF. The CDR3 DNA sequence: TGTGCCAGCTCACGGACTAGCGGGGCCTACAATGAGCAGTTCTTC.

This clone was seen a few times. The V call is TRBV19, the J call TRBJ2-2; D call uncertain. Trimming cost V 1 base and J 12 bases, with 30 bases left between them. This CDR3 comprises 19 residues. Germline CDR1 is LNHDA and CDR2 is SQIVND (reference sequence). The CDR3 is CASSIGLQQHRRRYLQLFF. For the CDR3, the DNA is TGTGCCAGTAGTATAGGTTTACAGCAACACCGCCGTCGCTATCTCCAGCTGTTTTTT. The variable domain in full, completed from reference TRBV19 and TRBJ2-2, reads DGGITQSPKYLFRKEGQNVTLSCEQNLNHDAMYWYRQDPGQGLRLIYYSQIVNDFQKGDIAEGYSVSREKKESFPLTVTSAQKNPTAFYLCASSIGLQQHRRRYLQLFFGEGSRLTVL.

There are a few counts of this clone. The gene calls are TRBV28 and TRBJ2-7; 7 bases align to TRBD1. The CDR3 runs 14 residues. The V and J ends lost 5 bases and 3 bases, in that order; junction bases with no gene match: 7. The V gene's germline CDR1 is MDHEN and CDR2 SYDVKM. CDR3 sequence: CASSPPGQFYEQYF. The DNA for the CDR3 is TGTGCCAGCAGTCCTCCGGGACAGTTCTACGAGCAGTACTTC.